One and the same sample provided the 16 T cell receptor beta chains below, sequenced in a study of blood T cell repertoires in COVID-19. Some clones are missing from TCRdb's copy, which holds only in-frame ones; the method was immunoSEQ multiplex PCR. The sample shows 250,000 to 350,000 clones, 88% of them seen only once. The sample comprised peripheral blood. These receptors originate from a man younger than 35 with active or convalescent COVID-19.

The chain recombines TRBV11-2 with TRBJ2-3; 11 bases are a match to TRBD2. Germline V gene sequence: CDR1 SGHAT, CDR2 FQNNGV. The CDR3 covers 16 residues. After removal of 4 bases from V and 4 bases from J, the junction contained 7 bases not matched to a gene. DNA of the CDR3: TGTGCCAGCAGCTCCCGACTAGCGGGGAGTTCAGATACGCAGTATTTT. Encoded protein: CASSSRLAGSSDTQYF.

The V and J genes are TRBV3-1 (or the pseudogene TRBV3-2) and TRBJ2-3, with 11 positions matching TRBD2. Per germline, CDR1 LGHDT and CDR2 YNNKEL (reference sequence). After removal of 4 bases from V and 1 base from J, the junction contained 10 bases not matched to a gene. The CDR3 extends over 18 amino acids. DNA of the CDR3: TGTGCCAGCAGCCGCCTAGCGGGGGGCGGCTGTTGCACAGATACGCAGTATTTT. This gives the protein CASSRLAGGGCCTDTQYF.

J is TRBJ2-7 and V is TRBV5-4, with 9 bases fitting TRBD1. With V trimmed by 4 bases and J by 4 bases, 9 bases remained unmatched. Germline V lookup: CDR1 SGHNT, CDR2 YYREEE (reference sequence). There are 15 residues in the CDR3. Here the CDR3 reads CASSRQGGPVYEQYF. The CDR3 nucleotides read TGTGCCAGCAGCCGACAGGGGGGACCGGTTTACGAGCAGTACTTC.

The rearrangement uses TRBV5-1 and TRBJ1-6; possible D gene TRBD1, 6 bases. The CDR3 sequence is 15 residues long. Per germline, CDR1 SGHRS and CDR2 YFSETQ. V was trimmed by 3 bases and J by 6 bases, leaving 13 bases between them. The CDR3 DNA reads TGCGCCAGCAGCTGGGGTGGGGGCCGTAATTCACCCCTCCACTTT. Translating it yields CASSWGGGRNSPLHF.

This clone came up once. The V call is TRBV7-2, the J call TRBJ2-7; maybe TRBD2 (5 bases). The CDR3 has 18 residues. Deletions cut 3 bases from V and 1 base from J, with 22 bases between. The V gene's germline CDR1 is SGHTA and CDR2 FQGNSA. The CDR3 region has the DNA TGTGCCAGCAGCTTTAAGGCGTCGGGATACGCTACTTCCTACGAGCAGTACTTC. Its translation is CASSFKASGYATSYEQYF.

V is TRBV6-1 and J is TRBJ1-1; D might be TRBD1 (5 bases). The germline CDR1 and CDR2 sequences are MNHNS and SASEGT. The CDR3 extends over 12 amino acids. V gave up 5 bases and J gave up 7 bases, with 11 bases separating them. CDR3 DNA sequence: TGTGCCAGCAGTACCGGACAAAGTGAAGCTTTCTTT. This codes for CASSTGQSEAFF.

This clone appeared once. The gene calls are TRBV11-2 and TRBJ1-1; D unresolved. Germline V gives CDR1 SGHAT, CDR2 FQNNGV. Trimming took off 1 base at V and 1 base at J, with 7 bases between the two ends. The CDR3 runs to 14 residues. The chain's CDR3 is CASSLGAWNTEAFF. The CDR3 DNA is TGTGCCAGCAGCTTAGGGGCATGGAACACTGAAGCTTTCTTT.

J is TRBJ1-2 and V is TRBV7-9, with D possibly TRBD1 on 5 matching bases. V was pared by 3 bases and J by 7 bases, with 12 bases between. CDR3 length: 13 amino acids. From germline, CDR1 is SEHNR and CDR2 FQNEAQ (reference sequence). CDR3 loop: CASSLAGIGGYTF. The CDR3 bases are TGTGCCAGCAGCTTGGCAGGGATAGGTGGCTACACCTTC.

The chain uses TRBV5-6 and TRBJ1-2, with D perhaps TRBD1 (5 bases). The CDR3 runs to 15 residues. Germline CDR1 reads SGHDT; CDR2 reads YYEEEE. The V gene lost 4 bases and the J gene lost 8 bases, with 21 bases spanning the gap. Here the CDR3 DNA reads TGTGCCAGCAGCACCCAAACAGGCGACGCTTTCGGCTACACCTTC. Its protein is CASSTQTGDAFGYTF.

This sequence joins TRBV5-1 and TRBJ1-5; D remains ambiguous. There are 15 residues in the CDR3. Germline V lookup: CDR1 SGHRS, CDR2 YFSETQ. Trimming took off 2 bases at V and 5 bases at J, with 14 bases between the two ends. The CDR3 DNA is TGCGCCAGCAGCTTAGCAGGCATGTTGGATCAGCCCCAGCATTTT. As protein: CASSLAGMLDQPQHF.

The chain couples TRBV6-2 or TRBV6-3 to TRBJ1-2, with D possibly TRBD1 on 6 matching bases. Germline V gene lookup returns CDR1 MNHEY and CDR2 SVGEGT. The CDR3 runs to 14 residues. The germline V and J ends were trimmed by 7 bases and 4 bases, with 16 bases remaining between them. The CDR3, as DNA: TGTGCCAGCACCCCAGTACAGGGCGCCTATGGCTACACCTTC. Its translation is CASTPVQGAYGYTF.

This clone was observed once. The chain employs TRBV6-5 and TRBJ2-5, with D unresolved. This CDR3 has 15 amino acids. The V end was cut by 1 base, the J end by 3 bases, with 12 bases between. From germline, CDR1 is MNHEY and CDR2 SVGAGI. For the CDR3, the DNA is TGTGCCAGCAGTTACTTCGCGAGAGCTGAAGAGACCCAGTACTTC. Translated, it gives CASSYFARAEETQYF.

The J gene is TRBJ2-2, the V gene TRBV6-6, with 9 positions matching TRBD1. Germline CDR1 MNHNY, CDR2 SVGAGI (reference sequence). The CDR3 contains 15 residues. J was trimmed by 1 base and V by 6 bases; bases with no gene match: 3. CDR3 sequence (DNA): TGTGCCAGCAGCGGACAGGGGCGGAACACCGGGGAGCTGTTTTTT. Protein sequence: CASSGQGRNTGELFF.

The J gene is TRBJ2-3, the V gene TRBV6-2 or TRBV6-3, with 10 bases identical to TRBD1. The trim removed 2 bases at V and 4 bases at J, leaving 3 bases unmatched. Germline values: CDR1 MNHEY, CDR2 SVGEGT. This CDR3 has 15 residues. The CDR3 reads CASSYGTGDPDTQYF. The DNA for the CDR3 is TGTGCCAGCAGTTACGGGACAGGGGACCCAGATACGCAGTATTTT.

This chain joins TRBV6-2 or TRBV6-3 and TRBJ1-2; 7 nucleotides match TRBD1. Germline loops: CDR1 MNHEY, CDR2 SVGEGT. The CDR3 extends over 15 amino acids. V trimming: 5 bases; J trimming: 4 bases; junction bases outside the gene matches: 10. CDR3 bases: TGTGCCAGCAGTCTAACAGGGGTACGTGGCTATGGCTACACCTTC. As protein: CASSLTGVRGYGYTF.

The chain combines TRBV19 with TRBJ2-4, with D tentatively TRBD1 (5 bases). The germline CDR1 and CDR2 sequences are LNHDA and SQIVND (reference sequence). The CDR3 consists of 14 residues. V lost 6 bases to trimming and J lost 10 bases, with 19 bases between them. CDR3 nucleotide sequence: TGTGCCAGTAGCTTTTCAGGGTGGTCAGGGATTCAGTACTTC. Translation: CASSFSGWSGIQYF.